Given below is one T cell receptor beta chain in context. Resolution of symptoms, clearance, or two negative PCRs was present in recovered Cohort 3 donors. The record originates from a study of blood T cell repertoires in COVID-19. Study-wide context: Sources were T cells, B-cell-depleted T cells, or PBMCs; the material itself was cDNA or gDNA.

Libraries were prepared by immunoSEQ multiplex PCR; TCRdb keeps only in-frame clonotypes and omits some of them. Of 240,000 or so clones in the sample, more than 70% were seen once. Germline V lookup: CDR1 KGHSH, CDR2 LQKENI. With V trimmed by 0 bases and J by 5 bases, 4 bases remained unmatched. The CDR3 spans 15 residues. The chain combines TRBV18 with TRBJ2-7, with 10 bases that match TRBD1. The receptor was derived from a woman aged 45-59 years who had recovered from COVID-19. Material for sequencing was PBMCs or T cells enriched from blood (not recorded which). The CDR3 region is CASSPPGQGRDEQYF. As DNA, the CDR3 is TGTGCCAGCTCACCACCGGGACAGGGGCGGGACGAGCAGTACTTC.